This TCR beta chain was captured by sequencing in a study of OX40 agonist ivuxolimab in advanced cancers. The protocol was immunoSEQ multiplex PCR, while the TCRdb copy is restricted to in-frame clones and leaves out a portion. The sample lists some 66,000 clones; roughly four fifths were seen once. The clonotype originates from an adult with an advanced solid tumor such as melanoma, head and neck, liver or kidney cancer. The specimen was CD4+ or CD8+ T cells sorted from blood, collected in a trial of the OX40 agonist ivuxolimab.

The CDR3 region is CASSPRTPATGNTIYF. The CDR3, as DNA: TGTGCCAGCAGCCCTCGGACACCTGCCACTGGAAACACCATATATTTT. This chain connects TRBV5-8 to TRBJ1-3; possibly TRBD1 for D (5 bases). Germline CDR1 and CDR2: SGHTS and YDEGEE. The CDR3 is 16 amino acids. The V and J ends lost 4 bases and 2 bases respectively, with 16 bases between them. Using reference TRBV5-8 and TRBJ1-3 for the parts outside the CDR3, the full variable domain is EAGVTQSPTHLIKTRGQQATLRCSPISGHTSVYWYQQALGLGLQFLLWYDEGEERNRGNFPPRFSGRQFPNYSSELNVNALELEDSALYLCASSPRTPATGNTIYFGEGSWLTVV.